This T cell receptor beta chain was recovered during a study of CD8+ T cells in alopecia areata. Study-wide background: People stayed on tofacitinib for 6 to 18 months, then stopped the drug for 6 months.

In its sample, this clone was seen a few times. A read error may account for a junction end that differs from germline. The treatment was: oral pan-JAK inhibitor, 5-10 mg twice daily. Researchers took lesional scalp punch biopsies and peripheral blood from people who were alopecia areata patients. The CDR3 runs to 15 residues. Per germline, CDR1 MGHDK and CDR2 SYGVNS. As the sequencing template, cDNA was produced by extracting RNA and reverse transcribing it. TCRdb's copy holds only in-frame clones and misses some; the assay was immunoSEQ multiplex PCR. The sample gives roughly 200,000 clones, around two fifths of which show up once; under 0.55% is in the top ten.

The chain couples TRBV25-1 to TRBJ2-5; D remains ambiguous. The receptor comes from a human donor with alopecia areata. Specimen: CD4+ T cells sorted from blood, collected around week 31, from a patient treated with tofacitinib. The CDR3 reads CASSESGRPQEIQYF. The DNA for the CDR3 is TGTGCCAGCAGTGAATCTGGCAGGCCCCAAGAGATCCAGTACTTC. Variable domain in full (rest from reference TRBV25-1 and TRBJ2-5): EADIYQTPRYLVIGTGKKITLECSQTMGHDKMYWYQQDPGMELHLIHYSYGVNSTEKGDLSSESTVSRIRTEHFPLTLESARPSHTSQYLCASSESGRPQEIQYFGPGTRLLVL.